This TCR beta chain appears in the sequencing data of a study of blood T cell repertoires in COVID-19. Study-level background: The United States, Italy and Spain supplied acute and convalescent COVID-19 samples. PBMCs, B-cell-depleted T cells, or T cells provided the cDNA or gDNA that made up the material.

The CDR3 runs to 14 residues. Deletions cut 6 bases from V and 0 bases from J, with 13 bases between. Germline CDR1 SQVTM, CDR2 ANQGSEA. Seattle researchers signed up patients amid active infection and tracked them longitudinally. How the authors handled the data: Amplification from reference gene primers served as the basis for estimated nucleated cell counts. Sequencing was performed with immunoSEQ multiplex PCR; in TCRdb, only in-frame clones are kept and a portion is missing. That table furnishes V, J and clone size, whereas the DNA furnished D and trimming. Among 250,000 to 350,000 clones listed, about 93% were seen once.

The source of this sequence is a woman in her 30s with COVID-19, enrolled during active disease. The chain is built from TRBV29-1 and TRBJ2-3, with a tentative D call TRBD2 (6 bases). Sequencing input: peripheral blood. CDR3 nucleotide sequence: TGCAGCGTCCATTCGGGGGAAAGCACAGATACGCAGTATTTT. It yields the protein CSVHSGESTDTQYF.